The 31 T cell receptor beta chains below all came from one sample that was sequenced in a study of shared clonotypes between healthy human individuals. The table came from immunoSEQ multiplex PCR; TCRdb's copy has only in-frame clones and leaves some out. The sample lists roughly 770,000 clones, 96% occurring once. Naivety among CD8 cells was defined by CD45RO negativity and positive CCR7 selection, thereby excluding terminally differentiated effector memory CD45RA+ cells. Sequenced sample: naive CD8+ T cells sorted from blood. The receptor source for this set is a young man in good health.

On this clone: The sample carries other DNA sequences with the same CDR3. This rearrangement joins TRBV10-3 to TRBJ2-7; TRBD1 is a possible D gene (5 bases). Germline CDR1 is ENHRY and CDR2 is SYGVKD. The CDR3 extends over 14 amino acids. Trimming shortened V by 0 bases and J by 4 bases, and 10 bases separated the two germline ends. The CDR3 DNA reads as TGTGCCATCAGTGAGTCAGGGGATAGTTACGAGCAGTACTTC. Translation gives CAISESGDSYEQYF.

This clone was seen just once. The V gene is TRBV27, the J gene TRBJ2-1, with D perhaps matching TRBD1 or TRBD2 (5 bases each). The germline gives CDR1 MNHEY, CDR2 SMNVEV (reference sequence). The ends were cut back, 2 bases at V and 8 bases at J, with 13 bases in the middle. The CDR3 is 14 amino acids. The DNA of the CDR3 is TGTGCCAGCAGTTTAGGTGTTATGGGGGATGAGCAGTTCTTC. This codes for CASSLGVMGDEQFF.

DNA for the CDR3: TGTGCCAGCACAGGTTACGCGAACACCGGGGAGCTGTTTTTT. It specifies CASTGYANTGELFF. The chain carries TRBV7-9 and TRBJ2-2; D call uncertain. The germline gives CDR1 SEHNR, CDR2 FQNEAQ (reference sequence). Trimming shortened V by 7 bases and J by 0 bases, and 9 bases separated the two germline ends. The CDR3 consists of 14 residues.

The chain is built from TRBV11-2 and TRBJ2-7; D is possibly TRBD1 or TRBD2 (5 bases each). This CDR3 is 15 amino acids long. With 6 bases removed from V and 4 bases from J, the gap between germline ends came to 19 bases. Germline V gene sequence: CDR1 SGHAT, CDR2 FQNNGV. CDR3 in amino acids: CASRSIPLWGYEQYF. The CDR3 coding sequence is TGTGCCAGCAGATCGATTCCCTTATGGGGGTACGAGCAGTACTTC.

The chain is built from TRBV28 and TRBJ2-1, with TRBD1 matching over 10 bases. Per the germline V gene, CDR1 is MDHEN and CDR2 is SYDVKM. CDR3 length: 20 amino acids. Trimming took 7 bases from V and 1 from J; bases not matched to a gene: 19. Here the CDR3 reads CASMNFWTGGRGDSYNEQFF. CDR3 coding DNA: TGTGCCAGCATGAATTTTTGGACAGGGGGTCGGGGAGATTCCTACAATGAGCAGTTCTTC.

In the case of this clone: The sample has other DNA sequences that encode this CDR3 too. This rearrangement joins TRBV7-9 to TRBJ2-1; perhaps TRBD2 as D (6 bases). Germline values: CDR1 SEHNR, CDR2 FQNEAQ (reference sequence). The CDR3 consists of 13 residues. V gave up 5 bases and J gave up 3 bases, with 8 bases separating them. In DNA, the CDR3 is TGTGCCAGCAGCGGTAGCGGCTACAATGAGCAGTTCTTC. It is translated as CASSGSGYNEQFF. The whole variable domain, remainder taken from reference TRBV7-9 and TRBJ2-1, is DTGVSQNPRHKITKRGQNVTFRCDPISEHNRLYWYRQTLGQGPEFLTYFQNEAQLEKSRLLSDRFSAERPKGSFSTLEIQRTEQGDSAMYLCASSGSGYNEQFFGPGTRLTVL.

The chain is built from TRBV7-6 and TRBJ1-4; no reliable D call. V was trimmed by 4 bases and J by 0 bases, leaving 6 bases between them. The CDR3 extends over 14 amino acids. Germline loops: CDR1 SGHVS, CDR2 FNYEAQ. The CDR3 loop is CASSSRPTNEKLFF. The CDR3, as DNA: TGTGCCAGCAGCTCACGGCCAACTAATGAAAAACTGTTTTTT.

This chain connects TRBV11-2 to TRBJ2-1; D is perhaps TRBD1 or TRBD2 (5 bases each). V was trimmed by 1 base and J by 4 bases, leaving 17 bases between them. The CDR3 loop spans 17 amino acids. Germline assignment: CDR1 SGHAT and CDR2 FQNNGV. The CDR3 bases are TGTGCCAGCAGCTTAGGTACCCGAGGGGCAGGGTACAATGAGCAGTTCTTC. It specifies CASSLGTRGAGYNEQFF.

The gene calls are TRBV7-9 and TRBJ2-7; 8 nucleotides line up with TRBD2. The length of the CDR3 is 14 residues. Losses at the gene ends were 4 bases for V and 2 bases for J; bases not matched to a gene: 4. The germline V gene encodes CDR1 SEHNR and CDR2 FQNEAQ (reference sequence). The CDR3 region is CASSWTSLTYEQYF. The CDR3 nucleotides read TGTGCCAGCAGCTGGACTAGCCTTACCTACGAGCAGTACTTC.

This chain uses TRBV7-9 with TRBJ2-1; 9 bases align to TRBD1. Germline V gene data show CDR1 as SEHNR and CDR2 as FQNEAQ (reference sequence). Unmatched junction bases numbered 4, after V lost 4 bases and J lost 6 bases. This CDR3 region has 14 residues. CDR3 sequence reads: CASSSGTGFNEQFF. The CDR3 DNA follows: TGTGCCAGCAGCTCCGGGACAGGGTTCAATGAGCAGTTCTTC.

In its sample, this clone was seen a few times. V is TRBV19 and J is TRBJ2-1; no clear D gene. Trimming pared 5 bases from V and 8 bases from J, leaving 4 bases between. CDR3 length: 10 residues. From germline, CDR1 is LNHDA and CDR2 SQIVND (reference sequence). This CDR3 reads CASSGYEQFF. CDR3 coding DNA: TGTGCCAGTAGTGGCTATGAGCAGTTCTTC. The full variable domain, in which reference TRBV19 and TRBJ2-1 provide the parts outside the CDR3, is DGGITQSPKYLFRKEGQNVTLSCEQNLNHDAMYWYRQDPGQGLRLIYYSQIVNDFQKGDIAEGYSVSREKKESFPLTVTSAQKNPTAFYLCASSGYEQFFGPGTRLTVL.

This rearrangement joins TRBV7-9 to TRBJ2-7; the D gene is possibly TRBD1 (5 bases). The germline V gene encodes CDR1 SEHNR and CDR2 FQNEAQ (reference sequence). CDR3 length: 14 amino acids. Trimming shortened V by 0 bases and J by 7 bases, and 13 bases separated the two germline ends. The CDR3 DNA sequence: TGTGCCAGCAGCTTAGCGGGGCAGGGAATGGAGCAGTACTTC. Translating gives CASSLAGQGMEQYF.

This rearrangement joins TRBV7-9 to TRBJ2-1, with 8 positions matching TRBD2. V lost 3 bases to trimming and J lost 4 bases; unmatched junction nucleotides: 8. The germline V gene encodes CDR1 SEHNR and CDR2 FQNEAQ (reference sequence). The CDR3 runs to 16 residues. CDR3 coding DNA: TGTGCCAGCAGCTTGGGTTCTACTAGCGGATACAATGAGCAGTTCTTC. Protein product: CASSLGSTSGYNEQFF.

The genes are TRBV19 and TRBJ2-7; D is unresolved. Germline CDR1 reads LNHDA; CDR2 reads SQIVND (reference sequence). The CDR3 spans 14 residues. The germline V and J ends were trimmed by 5 bases and 1 base, with 12 bases remaining between them. CDR3: CASSVQEDSYEQYF. The DNA for the CDR3 is TGTGCCAGTAGTGTTCAGGAAGATTCCTACGAGCAGTACTTC. Variable domain in full (rest from reference TRBV19 and TRBJ2-7): DGGITQSPKYLFRKEGQNVTLSCEQNLNHDAMYWYRQDPGQGLRLIYYSQIVNDFQKGDIAEGYSVSREKKESFPLTVTSAQKNPTAFYLCASSVQEDSYEQYFGPGTRLTVT.

The V call is TRBV7-6, the J call TRBJ1-1; the D is unclear. The CDR3 consists of 13 residues. Germline V lookup: CDR1 SGHVS, CDR2 FNYEAQ. The germline V and J ends were trimmed by 0 bases and 2 bases, with 4 bases remaining between them. Here the CDR3 DNA reads TGTGCCAGCAGCTTAGCGTTCAACACTGAAGCTTTCTTT. Protein sequence: CASSLAFNTEAFF.

The chain has TRBV30 and TRBJ1-5; 7 bases are a match to TRBD1. Germline CDR1 reads GTSNPN; CDR2 reads SVGIG (reference sequence). The CDR3 has 17 amino acids. The ends lost 0 bases at V and 6 bases at J; junction bases unmatched: 14. The chain's CDR3 is CAWSVNLGQAWVQPQHF. CDR3 nucleotide sequence: TGTGCCTGGAGTGTAAACCTCGGACAGGCGTGGGTTCAGCCCCAGCATTTT.

The V and J genes are TRBV2 and TRBJ2-5; D is perhaps TRBD1 (6 bases). The CDR3 is 12 amino acids. V was shortened by 4 bases and J by 3 bases, with 6 bases between the two germline ends. Germline-derived CDR1 and CDR2 are SNHLY and FYNNEI. CDR3 sequence (DNA): TGTGCCAGCAGTGGGACAGAAGAGACCCAGTACTTC. Amino acid sequence: CASSGTEETQYF.

V is TRBV27 and J is TRBJ2-1; 7 nucleotides match TRBD2. Unmatched junction bases numbered 8, after V lost 5 bases and J lost 4 bases. CDR1 is MNHEY, CDR2 SMNVEV, per germline (reference sequence). The CDR3 contains 15 residues. The CDR3 sequence is CASSAVAGPYNEQFF. CDR3 DNA: TGTGCCAGCAGTGCCGTAGCGGGCCCATACAATGAGCAGTTCTTC.

The chain couples TRBV7-9 to TRBJ2-3, with 11 bases lining up with TRBD2. This CDR3 contains 16 residues. Germline V gives CDR1 SEHNR, CDR2 FQNEAQ (reference sequence). J was trimmed by 3 bases and V by 2 bases; bases with no gene match: 4. CDR3 nucleotide sequence: TGTGCCAGCAGCTTATCGACTAGCGGGATAACAGATACGCAGTATTTT. Amino acid sequence: CASSLSTSGITDTQYF.

The rearrangement joins TRBV5-6 to TRBJ2-1, with D unresolved. Germline lookup yields CDR1 SGHDT and CDR2 YYEEEE. The CDR3 extends over 12 amino acids. Trimming took 4 bases from V and 5 from J, leaving 7 bases between them. In DNA, the CDR3 is TGTGCCAGCAGCCCCCATGACAATGAGCAGTTCTTC. It is translated as CASSPHDNEQFF.

The V call is TRBV7-7, the J call TRBJ2-7; the match to TRBD2 covers 9 bases. The germline V gene encodes CDR1 SSHAT and CDR2 FNYEAQ (reference sequence). V gave up 8 bases and J gave up 5 bases; unmatched junction bases: 7. The CDR3 totals 13 residues. The CDR3 region is CASATREGNEQYF. CDR3 coding DNA: TGTGCCAGCGCCACGCGGGAGGGCAACGAGCAGTACTTC. The variable domain in full, with the rest retrieved from reference TRBV7-7 and TRBJ2-7, is GAGVSQSPRYKVTKRGQDVTLRCDPISSHATLYWYQQALGQGPEFLTYFNYEAQPDKSGLPSDRFSAERPEGSISTLTIQRTEQRDSAMYRCASATREGNEQYFGPGTRLTVT.

The chain uses TRBV5-4 and TRBJ2-4; 7 bases map to TRBD2. The CDR3 runs 15 residues. V trimming: 1 base; J trimming: 4 bases; junction bases outside the gene matches: 5. Germline-derived CDR1 and CDR2 are SGHNT and YYREEE (reference sequence). CDR3 region: CASSLRGGGKNIQYF. CDR3 DNA: TGTGCCAGCAGCTTGAGGGGCGGGGGAAAAAACATTCAGTACTTC.

The rearrangement joins TRBV10-2 to TRBJ2-7, with D hard to call. Germline V gives CDR1 WSHSY, CDR2 SAAADI. There are 11 residues in the CDR3. Between the trimmed V and J ends, which lost 6 bases and 6 bases, there was a span of 9 bases. This CDR3 is CASSISAEQYF. The CDR3 nucleotides are TGCGCCAGCAGCATTTCAGCCGAGCAGTACTTC.

The V gene is TRBV5-6, the J gene TRBJ2-7; the match to TRBD2 covers 7 bases. This CDR3 has 19 residues. CDR1 and CDR2 (germline): SGHDT, YYEEEE. The V segment lost 1 base and the J segment 6 bases; nucleotides outside the gene matches: 22. The DNA for the CDR3 is TGTGCCAGCAGCTTGTCCCTGCGGAGACTAGCTGGCGGTCTGGGCGAGCAGTACTTC. Its translation is CASSLSLRRLAGGLGEQYF. The full variable domain, in which reference TRBV5-6 and TRBJ2-7 provide the parts outside the CDR3, is DAGVTQSPTHLIKTRGQQVTLRCSPKSGHDTVSWYQQALGQGPQFIFQYYEEEERQRGNFPDRFSGHQFPNYSSELNVNALLLGDSALYLCASSLSLRRLAGGLGEQYFGPGTRLTVT.

This clone came up a few times. The chain joins TRBV7-9 to TRBJ1-2; D unclear. The CDR3 is 11 amino acids. Germline CDR1 is SEHNR and CDR2 is FQNEAQ (reference sequence). Trimming pared 5 bases from V and 8 bases from J, leaving 9 bases between. The CDR3 spells CASSKDQGYTF. As DNA, the CDR3 is TGTGCCAGCAGCAAGGACCAGGGCTACACCTTC.

The V gene is TRBV29-1, the J gene TRBJ2-5; possible D gene TRBD2, 6 bases. This CDR3 region has 10 residues. Germline V CDR1 and CDR2: SQVTM, ANQGSEA. Trimming stripped 7 bases from V and 9 bases from J, with 12 bases between. The CDR3 loop is CSGKASAQYF. CDR3 DNA: TGCAGCGGGAAGGCTAGCGCCCAGTACTTC. The full variable domain, its missing parts supplied by reference TRBV29-1 and TRBJ2-5, is SAVISQKPSRDICQRGTSLTIQCQVDSQVTMMFWYRQQPGQSLTLIATANQGSEATYESGFVIDKFPISRPNLTFSTLTVSNMSPEDSSIYLCSGKASAQYFGPGTRLLVL.

This clone was recorded once. J is TRBJ2-7 and V is TRBV5-1; 8 bases match TRBD1. The CDR3 is made up of 12 amino acids. J was trimmed by 4 bases and V by 5 bases; bases with no gene match: 2. In germline, CDR1 is SGHRS, CDR2 YFSETQ. CDR3 region: CASSRTGYEQYF. The CDR3 DNA follows: TGCGCCAGCAGTCGGACAGGGTACGAGCAGTACTTC.

This chain links TRBV11-3 with TRBJ2-2, with TRBD2 matching 10 bases. The J segment lost 2 bases and the V segment lost 3 bases, leaving 3 bases of the junction unmatched. CDR1 SGHNT and CDR2 YENEEA come from the germline V gene. The CDR3 runs 16 residues. CDR3 loop: CASSFWTSGNTGELFF. CDR3 DNA: TGTGCCAGCAGCTTCTGGACTAGCGGTAACACCGGGGAGCTGTTTTTT. Based on the CDR3 plus reference TRBV11-3 and TRBJ2-2, the full variable domain is EAGVVQSPRYKIIEKKQPVAFWCNPISGHNTLYWYLQNLGQGPELLIRYENEEAVDDSQLPKDRFSAERLKGVDSTLKIQPAELGDSAVYLCASSFWTSGNTGELFFGEGSRLTVL.

This rearrangement joins TRBV27 to TRBJ2-7, with D unclear. The CDR3 runs to 13 residues. The V and J ends lost 5 bases and 3 bases respectively, with 11 bases between them. Looked up from germline, CDR1 is MNHEY and CDR2 is SMNVEV (reference sequence). This CDR3 reads CASSGFRFYEQYF. The CDR3 region has the DNA TGTGCCAGCAGTGGGTTTCGGTTCTACGAGCAGTACTTC.

The rearrangement joins TRBV9 to TRBJ2-7, with D possibly matching TRBD2 (6 bases). V shed 0 bases and J shed 0 bases, with 7 bases lying between them. The CDR3 length is 14 residues. Looked up from germline, CDR1 is SGDLS and CDR2 is YYNGEE. The CDR3 DNA reads TGTGCCAGCAGCGTAGGGAGGGACTCCTACGAGCAGTACTTC. Protein: CASSVGRDSYEQYF.

This chain links TRBV2 with TRBJ1-2; tentative D call: TRBD1 (5 bases). The CDR3 contains 14 residues. Germline CDR1 and CDR2: SNHLY and FYNNEI. Trimming cost V 2 bases and J 3 bases, with 10 bases left between them. CDR3 loop: CASSELRGDYGYTF. CDR3 nucleotides: TGTGCCAGCAGTGAATTGCGGGGCGACTATGGCTACACCTTC.